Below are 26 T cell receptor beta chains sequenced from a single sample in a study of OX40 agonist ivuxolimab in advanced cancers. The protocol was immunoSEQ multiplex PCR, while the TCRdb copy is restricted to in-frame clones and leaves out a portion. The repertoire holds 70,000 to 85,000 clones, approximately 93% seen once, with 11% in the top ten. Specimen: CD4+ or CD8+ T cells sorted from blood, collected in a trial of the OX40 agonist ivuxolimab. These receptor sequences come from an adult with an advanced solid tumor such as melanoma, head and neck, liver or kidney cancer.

The CDR3 DNA follows: TGTGCCAGCAGCTTCGGGACTAGCGGGAGTAGTGAGCAGTTCTTC. Translated, it gives CASSFGTSGSSEQFF. The V call is TRBV7-2, the J call TRBJ2-1, with 14 bases that match TRBD2. This CDR3 has 15 amino acids. J lost 9 bases, V lost 3 bases, and 4 bases had no gene match. CDR1 is SGHTA and CDR2 is FQGNSA in the germline V gene.

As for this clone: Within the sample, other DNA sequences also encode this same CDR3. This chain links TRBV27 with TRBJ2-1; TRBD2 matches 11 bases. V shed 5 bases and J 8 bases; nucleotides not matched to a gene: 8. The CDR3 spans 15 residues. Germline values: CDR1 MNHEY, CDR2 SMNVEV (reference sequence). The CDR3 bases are TGTGCCAGCAGTCCAGGGACTAGCGGTCGGGATGAGCAGTTCTTC. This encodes CASSPGTSGRDEQFF.

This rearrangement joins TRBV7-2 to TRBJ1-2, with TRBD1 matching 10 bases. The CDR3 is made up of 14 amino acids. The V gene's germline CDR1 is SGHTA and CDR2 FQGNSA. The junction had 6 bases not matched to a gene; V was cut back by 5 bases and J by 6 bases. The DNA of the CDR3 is TGTGCCAGCAGCCCCCGGGACAGGGGCCATGGCTACACCTTC. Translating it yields CASSPRDRGHGYTF. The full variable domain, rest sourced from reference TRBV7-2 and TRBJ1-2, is GAGVSQSPSNKVTEKGKDVELRCDPISGHTALYWYRQSLGQGLEFLIYFQGNSAPDKSGLPSDRFSAERTGGSVSTLTIQRTQQEDSAVYLCASSPRDRGHGYTFGSGTRLTVV.

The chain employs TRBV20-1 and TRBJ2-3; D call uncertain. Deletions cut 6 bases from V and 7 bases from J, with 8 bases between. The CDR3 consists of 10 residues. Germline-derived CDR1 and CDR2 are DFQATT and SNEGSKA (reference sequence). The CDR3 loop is CSAPTHTQYF. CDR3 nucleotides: TGCAGTGCCCCCACCCATACGCAGTATTTT.

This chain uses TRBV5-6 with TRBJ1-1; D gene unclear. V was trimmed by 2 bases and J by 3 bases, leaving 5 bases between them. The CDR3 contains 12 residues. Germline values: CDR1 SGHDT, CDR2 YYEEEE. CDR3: CASSLADTEAFF. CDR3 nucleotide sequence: TGTGCCAGCAGCTTAGCAGACACTGAAGCTTTCTTT.

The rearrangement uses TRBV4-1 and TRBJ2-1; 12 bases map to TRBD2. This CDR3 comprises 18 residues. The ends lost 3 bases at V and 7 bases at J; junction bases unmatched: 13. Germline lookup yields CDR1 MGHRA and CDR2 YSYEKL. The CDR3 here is CASSQYLGGLAGRNEQFF. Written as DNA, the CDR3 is TGCGCCAGCAGCCAGTACTTAGGGGGACTAGCGGGTAGGAATGAGCAGTTCTTC.

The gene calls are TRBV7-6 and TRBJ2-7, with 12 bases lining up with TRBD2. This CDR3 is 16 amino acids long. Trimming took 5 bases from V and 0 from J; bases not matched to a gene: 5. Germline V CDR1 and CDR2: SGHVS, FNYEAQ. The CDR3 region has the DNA TGTGCCAGCAGCCGGACTAGCGGGACCCACTCCTACGAGCAGTACTTC. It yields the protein CASSRTSGTHSYEQYF.

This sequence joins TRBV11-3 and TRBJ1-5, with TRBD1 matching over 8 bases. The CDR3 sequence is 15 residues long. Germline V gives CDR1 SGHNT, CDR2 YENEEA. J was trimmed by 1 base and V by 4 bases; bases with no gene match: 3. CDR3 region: CASSSRGQSNQPQHF. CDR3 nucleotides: TGTGCCAGCAGCTCCAGGGGGCAAAGCAATCAGCCCCAGCATTTT.

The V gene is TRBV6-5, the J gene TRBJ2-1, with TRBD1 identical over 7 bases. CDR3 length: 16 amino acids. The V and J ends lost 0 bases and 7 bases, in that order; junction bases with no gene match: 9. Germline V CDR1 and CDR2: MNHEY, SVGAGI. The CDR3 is CASSYSWDSAQNEQFF. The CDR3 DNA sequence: TGTGCCAGCAGTTACTCATGGGACAGTGCACAAAATGAGCAGTTCTTC.

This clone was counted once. The CDR3 DNA is TGTGCCAGCAGCTTGTCCAGGACAGGGGGCGAGCAGTACTTC. Its translation: CASSLSRTGGEQYF. The V and J genes are TRBV5-5 and TRBJ2-7, with 10 nucleotides matching TRBD1. This CDR3 contains 14 residues. Germline CDR1 is SGHKS and CDR2 is YYEKEE (reference sequence). J was trimmed by 6 bases and V by 1 base; bases with no gene match: 4.

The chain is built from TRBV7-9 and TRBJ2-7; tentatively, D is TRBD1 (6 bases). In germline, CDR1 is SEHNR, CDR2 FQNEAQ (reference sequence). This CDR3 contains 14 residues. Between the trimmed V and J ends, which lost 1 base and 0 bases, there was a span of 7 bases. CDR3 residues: CASSLVDSSYEQYF. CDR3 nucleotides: TGTGCCAGCAGCTTAGTGGACAGCTCCTACGAGCAGTACTTC.

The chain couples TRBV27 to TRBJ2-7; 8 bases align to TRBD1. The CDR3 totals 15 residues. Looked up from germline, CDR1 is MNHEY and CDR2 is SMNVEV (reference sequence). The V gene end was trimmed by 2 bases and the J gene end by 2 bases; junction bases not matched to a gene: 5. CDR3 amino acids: CASSLGTGLTYEQYF. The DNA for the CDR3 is TGTGCCAGCAGTTTAGGGACAGGCTTAACCTACGAGCAGTACTTC.

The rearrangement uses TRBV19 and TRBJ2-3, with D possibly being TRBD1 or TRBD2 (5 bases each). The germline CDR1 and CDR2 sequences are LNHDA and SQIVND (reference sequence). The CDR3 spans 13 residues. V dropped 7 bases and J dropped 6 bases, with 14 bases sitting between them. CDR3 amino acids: CASTTRESDTQYF. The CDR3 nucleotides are TGTGCCAGTACCACCAGGGAGAGCGATACGCAGTATTTT.

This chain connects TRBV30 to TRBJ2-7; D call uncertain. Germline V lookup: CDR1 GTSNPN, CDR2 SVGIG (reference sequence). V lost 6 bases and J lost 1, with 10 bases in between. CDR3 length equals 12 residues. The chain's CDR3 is CACRAESYEQYF. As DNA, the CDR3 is TGTGCCTGTAGGGCGGAATCCTACGAGCAGTACTTC. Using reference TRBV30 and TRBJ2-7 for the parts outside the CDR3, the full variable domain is SQTIHQWPATLVQPVGSPLSLECTVEGTSNPNLYWYRQAAGRGLQLLFYSVGIGQISSEVPQNLSASRPQDRQFILSSKKLLLSDSGFYLCACRAESYEQYFGPGTRLTVT.

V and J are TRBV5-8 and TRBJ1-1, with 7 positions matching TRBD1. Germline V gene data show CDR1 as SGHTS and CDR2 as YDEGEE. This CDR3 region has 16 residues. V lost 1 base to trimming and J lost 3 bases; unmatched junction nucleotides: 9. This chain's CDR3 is CASSLTGEHPDTEAFF. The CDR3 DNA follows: TGTGCCAGCAGCTTGACAGGGGAACACCCGGACACTGAAGCTTTCTTT. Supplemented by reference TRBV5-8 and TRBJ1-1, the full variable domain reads EAGVTQSPTHLIKTRGQQATLRCSPISGHTSVYWYQQALGLGLQFLLWYDEGEERNRGNFPPRFSGRQFPNYSSELNVNALELEDSALYLCASSLTGEHPDTEAFFGQGTRLTVV.

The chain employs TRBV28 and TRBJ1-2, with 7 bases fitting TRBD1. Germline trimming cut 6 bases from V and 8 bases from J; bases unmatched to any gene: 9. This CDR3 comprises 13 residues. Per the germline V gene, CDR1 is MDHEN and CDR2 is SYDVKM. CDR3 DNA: TGTGCCAGCAGCCGTACAGGGGATAGGGGCTACACCTTC. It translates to CASSRTGDRGYTF.

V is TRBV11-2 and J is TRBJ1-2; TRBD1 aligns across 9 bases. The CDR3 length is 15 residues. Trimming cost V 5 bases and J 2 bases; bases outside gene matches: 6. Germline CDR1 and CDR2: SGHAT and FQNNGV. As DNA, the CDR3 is TGTGCCAGCAGCCAAATCGGACAGGGGAACTATGGCTACACCTTC. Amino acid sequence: CASSQIGQGNYGYTF. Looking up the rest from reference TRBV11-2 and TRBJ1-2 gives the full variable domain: EAGVAQSPRYKIIEKRQSVAFWCNPISGHATLYWYQQILGQGPKLLIQFQNNGVVDDSQLPKDRFSAERLKGVDSTLKIQPAKLEDSAVYLCASSQIGQGNYGYTFGSGTRLTVV.

In DNA, the CDR3 is TGCGCCAGCAGCCATGAATCAGGGACCTACTATGGCTACACCTTC. Residues: CASSHESGTYYGYTF. The genes are TRBV4-3 and TRBJ1-2; D may be TRBD1 (5 bases). Per the germline V gene, CDR1 is LGHNA and CDR2 is YSLEER. CDR3 length: 15 amino acids. Deletions cut 3 bases from V and 3 bases from J, with 14 bases between.

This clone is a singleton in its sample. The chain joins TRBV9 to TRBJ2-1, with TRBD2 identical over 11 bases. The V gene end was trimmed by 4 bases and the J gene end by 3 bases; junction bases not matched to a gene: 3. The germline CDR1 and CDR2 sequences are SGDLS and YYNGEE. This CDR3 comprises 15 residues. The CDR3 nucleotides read TGTGCCAGCAGCTCTAGCGGGAGGAACTACAATGAGCAGTTCTTC. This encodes CASSSSGRNYNEQFF. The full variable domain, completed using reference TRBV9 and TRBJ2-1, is DSGVTQTPKHLITATGQRVTLRCSPRSGDLSVYWYQQSLDQGLQFLIQYYNGEERAKGNILERFSAQQFPDLHSELNLSSLELGDSALYFCASSSSGRNYNEQFFGPGTRLTVL.

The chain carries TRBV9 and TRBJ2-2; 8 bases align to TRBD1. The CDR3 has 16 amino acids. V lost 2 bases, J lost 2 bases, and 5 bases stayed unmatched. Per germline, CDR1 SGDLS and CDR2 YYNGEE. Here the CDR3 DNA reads TGTGCCAGCAGCGTTCCCGGGACAGGAAACACCGGGGAGCTGTTTTTT. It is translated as CASSVPGTGNTGELFF.

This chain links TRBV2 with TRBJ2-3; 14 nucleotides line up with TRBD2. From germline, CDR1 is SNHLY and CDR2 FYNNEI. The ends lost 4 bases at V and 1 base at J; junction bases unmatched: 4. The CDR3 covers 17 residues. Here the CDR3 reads CASSGGLAGARTDTQYF. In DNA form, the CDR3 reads TGTGCCAGCAGTGGGGGACTAGCGGGAGCCCGCACAGATACGCAGTATTTT.

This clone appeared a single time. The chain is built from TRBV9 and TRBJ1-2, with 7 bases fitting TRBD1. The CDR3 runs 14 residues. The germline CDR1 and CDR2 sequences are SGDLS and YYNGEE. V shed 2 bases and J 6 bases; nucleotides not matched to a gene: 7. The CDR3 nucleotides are TGTGCCAGCAGCGTTACACAGGGGTTGGATGGCTACACCTTC. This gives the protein CASSVTQGLDGYTF. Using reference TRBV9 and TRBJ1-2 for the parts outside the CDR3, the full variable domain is DSGVTQTPKHLITATGQRVTLRCSPRSGDLSVYWYQQSLDQGLQFLIQYYNGEERAKGNILERFSAQQFPDLHSELNLSSLELGDSALYFCASSVTQGLDGYTFGSGTRLTVV.

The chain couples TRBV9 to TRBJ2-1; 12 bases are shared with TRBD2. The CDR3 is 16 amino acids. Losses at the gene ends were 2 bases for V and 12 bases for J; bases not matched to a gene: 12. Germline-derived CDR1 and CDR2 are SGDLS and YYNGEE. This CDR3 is CASSVAGGLAGQGQFF. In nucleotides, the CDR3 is TGTGCCAGCAGCGTCGCAGGGGGACTAGCGGGCCAAGGGCAGTTCTTC.

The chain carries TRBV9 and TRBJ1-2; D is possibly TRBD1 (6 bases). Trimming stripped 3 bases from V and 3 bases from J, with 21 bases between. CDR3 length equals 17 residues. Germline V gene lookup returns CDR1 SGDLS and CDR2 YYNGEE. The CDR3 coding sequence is TGTGCCAGCAGCGAGAGGGGGGACATCACACGCCACTATGGCTACACCTTC. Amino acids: CASSERGDITRHYGYTF.

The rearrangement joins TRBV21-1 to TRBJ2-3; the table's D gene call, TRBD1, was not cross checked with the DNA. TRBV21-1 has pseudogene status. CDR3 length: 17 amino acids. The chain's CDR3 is CASSTLQGLRGTDTQYF. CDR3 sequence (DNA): TGTGCCAGCAGCACATTACAGGGCCTAAGGGGCACAGATACGCAGTATTTT.

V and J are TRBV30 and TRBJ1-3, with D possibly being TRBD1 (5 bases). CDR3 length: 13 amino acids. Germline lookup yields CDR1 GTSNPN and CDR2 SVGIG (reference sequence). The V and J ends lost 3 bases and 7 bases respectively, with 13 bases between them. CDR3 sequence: CAWRGLKGNTIYF. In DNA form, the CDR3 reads TGTGCCTGGAGGGGGCTTAAGGGCAACACCATATATTTT.